Here is one TCR beta chain with its context. Its antigen remains unidentified. cDNA libraries for TCR alpha and TCR beta, carrying sample barcodes and UMIs, came from 5'RACE with constant-segment primers. In TCRdb, the 5' RACE reads were re-called with MiXCR into one record per CDR3 protein. There are some 310,000 distinct CDR3 sequences in the sample; 20% to 25% occur only once, and about 21% lies in the top ten. The length of the CDR3 is 17 residues. Germline lookup yields CDR1 SGHDT and CDR2 YYEEEE. V gave up 2 bases and J gave up 0 bases; unmatched junction bases: 9. The source of the sample is a study of T-cell memory formation after mild COVID-19. Study outcomes and limitations: Later expanders leaned CD4+, whereas clones that contracted between day 15 and 85 were balanced CD4/CD8. Clones which contracted sat mainly in CM and EM if CD4+, and in EMRA if CD8+. Cross-reactive memory seemingly joined, as some responding clones were found in pre-infection memory.

The sample comprised PBMCs or a T cell subset sorted from them (not recorded which). This chain connects TRBV5-6 to TRBJ2-5, with TRBD1 matching 8 bases. The clonotype was recovered from a man in his late teens or twenties who had mild COVID-19 (a few samples of this study predate the infection). Cell type and time point are not known. The CDR3 here is CASSFPLTGVNQETQYF. As DNA, the CDR3 is TGTGCCAGCAGCTTCCCCTTGACAGGGGTGAACCAAGAGACCCAGTACTTC. Together with reference TRBV5-6 and TRBJ2-5, the CDR3 gives the full variable domain: DAGVTQSPTHLIKTRGQQVTLRCSPKSGHDTVSWYQQALGQGPQFIFQYYEEEERQRGNFPDRFSGHQFPNYSSELNVNALLLGDSALYLCASSFPLTGVNQETQYFGPGTRLLVL.